This T cell receptor (beta chain) was sequenced for a study of T cells in Graves' hyperthyroidism and ophthalmopathy. Study context: Blood was drawn when the patient was first diagnosed and still untreated. Findings and limits, study-wide: Also found in blood were most expanded thyroid clonotypes above 0.001.

Points on this clonotype: The antigen is unknown.

Germline V CDR1 and CDR2: LGHDT, YNNKEL (reference sequence). The CDR3 covers 14 residues. Trimming took off 4 bases at V and 4 bases at J, with 12 bases between the two ends. Template material for amplifying TCR beta CDR3 regions consisted of RNA transcripts. With the HTBI primer set, the TCR CDR3 went through a first round of RT-PCR. TCRdb reanalysed the multiplex PCR reads using MiXCR and keeps one entry per CDR3 protein. The sample holds 500,000 or so distinct CDR3 sequences, 15% to 20% seen once. Researchers barred patients who had uncontrolled infection, other autoimmune disease, pregnancy or lactation. Cells are PBMCs isolated from over 7.5 ml of fresh blood.

The TCR comes from a woman under 30 with Graves' ophthalmopathy. This sequence joins TRBV3-1 and TRBJ2-3; D perhaps matches TRBD2 (6 bases). The sample taken for sequencing was blood. This CDR3 reads CASSPLRRADTQYF. The CDR3 bases are TGTGCCAGCAGCCCTCTCAGGAGGGCAGATACGCAGTATTTT.